A single sample is the source of the 15 T cell receptor beta chains below, sequenced in a study of T cell repertoires in cytomegalovirus infection. These receptors have no known antigen. TCRdb re-called the reads with MiXCR, one entry per CDR3 protein. The table shows roughly 920,000 distinct CDR3 sequences, with roughly a third occurring only once. The material was cultured CD8+ T cells from PBMCs, obtained from culture after CMV antigen stimulation. Receptors originate from a human donor in good health (CMV status not recorded). Some clones in this sample may be carry-over from other donors' samples.

This clonotype turned up a few times. The chain recombines TRBV27 with TRBJ1-3, with 8 nucleotides matching TRBD1. V shed 6 bases and J 5 bases; nucleotides not matched to a gene: 6. CDR3 size: 14 residues. Germline V gives CDR1 MNHEY, CDR2 SMNVEV (reference sequence). The CDR3 spells CASSAGDRRNTIYF. CDR3 in DNA: TGTGCCAGCAGCGCGGGGGACAGGAGAAACACCATATATTTT.

V usage is TRBV2 and J usage is TRBJ1-2; 7 bases agree with TRBD1. Unmatched junction bases numbered 7, after V lost 6 bases and J lost 0 bases. In germline, CDR1 is SNHLY, CDR2 FYNNEI. The CDR3 contains 15 residues. Written as DNA, the CDR3 is TGTGCCAGCAGGACTCGGGACAGTTCTAACTATGGCTACACCTTC. This sequence encodes CASRTRDSSNYGYTF.

The gene calls are TRBV11-3 and TRBJ2-1, with TRBD2 identical over 9 bases. CDR3 length: 14 residues. The V gene end was trimmed by 3 bases and the J gene end by 9 bases; junction bases not matched to a gene: 6. Germline V gene data show CDR1 as SGHNT and CDR2 as YENEEA. CDR3 nucleotides: TGTGCCAGCAGCTTGAGGCGGGGGGGCAGTGAGCAGTTCTTC. It encodes CASSLRRGGSEQFF.

There are a few counts of this clonotype. The V gene is TRBV7-9, the J gene TRBJ2-7; no definite D call. The CDR3 has 12 amino acids. The germline CDR1 and CDR2 sequences are SEHNR and FQNEAQ (reference sequence). The V gene lost 5 bases and the J gene lost 3 bases, with 8 bases spanning the gap. The CDR3 DNA follows: TGTGCCAGCAGCCGTTCACACTACGAGCAGTACTTC. Protein sequence: CASSRSHYEQYF.

This rearrangement joins TRBV6-6 to TRBJ2-2; 13 nucleotides line up with TRBD2. V gave up 7 bases and J gave up 4 bases; unmatched junction bases: 12. Per germline, CDR1 MNHNY and CDR2 SVGAGI (reference sequence). The CDR3 totals 18 residues. This chain's CDR3 is CASTRTSGGLGITGELFF. CDR3 DNA: TGTGCCAGCACCCGGACTAGCGGGGGCCTGGGCATCACCGGGGAGCTGTTTTTT.

V and J are TRBV12-3 or TRBV12-4 and TRBJ2-7, with 13 bases fitting TRBD2. The CDR3 extends over 19 amino acids. Trimming took 4 bases from V and 2 from J; bases not matched to a gene: 14. The CDR3 region is CASSSGLAGALISPYEQYF. The CDR3 DNA sequence: TGTGCCAGCAGTTCCGGACTAGCGGGGGCACTAATTTCCCCCTACGAGCAGTACTTC.

The chain employs TRBV12-3 or TRBV12-4 and TRBJ1-2; a possible D gene is TRBD1 (5 bases). This CDR3 region has 16 residues. V lost 8 bases to trimming and J lost 7 bases, with 26 bases between them. In DNA form, the CDR3 reads TGTGCCAGCTTAAGCTTTCAGGGAGACGGTACTTCTGGCTACACCTTC. It is translated as CASLSFQGDGTSGYTF.

The chain couples TRBV27 to TRBJ2-2; D call uncertain. This CDR3 spans 14 amino acids. CDR1 and CDR2 (germline): MNHEY, SMNVEV (reference sequence). V was cut by 2 bases and J by 6 bases, with 10 bases left in between. DNA for the CDR3: TGTGCCAGCAGTTTAGTGTTTGGTCCCGGGGAGCTGTTTTTT. Translation: CASSLVFGPGELFF.

The table lists this clonotype with a count of one. CDR3 DNA: TGTGCCAGCAGCCAGGTCCCCCACGGTTACAATGAGCAGTTCTTC. It specifies CASSQVPHGYNEQFF. The gene calls are TRBV6-5 and TRBJ2-1; the D is unclear. Trimming took 6 bases from V and 4 from J, leaving 16 bases between them. The CDR3 length is 15 residues. The germline CDR1 and CDR2 sequences are MNHEY and SVGAGI.

The chain links TRBV6-2 or TRBV6-3 to TRBJ1-5; maybe TRBD1 (5 bases). Germline V CDR1 and CDR2: MNHEY, SVGEGT. Trimming removed 6 bases from V and 5 bases from J, with 20 bases in between. The CDR3 has 16 amino acids. CDR3 bases: TGTGCCAGCAGACCCAAACTGCTAGGGGCCGATCAGCCCCAGCATTTT. Protein product: CASRPKLLGADQPQHF.

In this sample, this clonotype turned up a few times. The gene calls are TRBV12-3 or TRBV12-4 and TRBJ2-1; no firm D call. V was clipped by 5 bases and J by 6 bases, with 8 bases between them. The CDR3 totals 12 residues. This CDR3 reads CASSGVGNEQFF. CDR3 sequence (DNA): TGTGCCAGCAGTGGAGTCGGCAATGAGCAGTTCTTC.

The chain is built from TRBV6-5 and TRBJ1-6; 9 bases align to TRBD1. The trim removed 6 bases at V and 12 bases at J, leaving 12 bases unmatched. Germline V gene sequence: CDR1 MNHEY, CDR2 SVGAGI. The CDR3 is 15 residues long. CDR3 region: CASRTLRDRVLPLHF. The CDR3 nucleotides are TGTGCCAGCAGGACCCTCCGGGACAGGGTTTTACCCCTCCACTTT.

This clonotype was observed a single time. The V and J genes are TRBV6-5 and TRBJ2-5, with D possibly being TRBD1 or TRBD2 (5 bases each). Germline CDR1 and CDR2: MNHEY and SVGAGI. The CDR3 sequence is 18 residues long. V gave up 3 bases and J gave up 2 bases, with 22 bases separating them. This CDR3 reads CASSYSPLVGDLQETQYF. For the CDR3, the DNA is TGTGCCAGCAGTTATTCTCCCCTTGTGGGGGACCTACAAGAGACCCAGTACTTC.

The rearrangement uses TRBV4-2 and TRBJ2-1, with D possibly being TRBD2 (5 bases). CDR3 length equals 13 residues. From germline, CDR1 is LGHNA and CDR2 YNFKEQ. V lost 5 bases, J lost 7 bases, and 12 bases lay in between. CDR3 loop: CASSGRVENEQFF. CDR3 in DNA: TGTGCCAGCAGCGGGCGGGTCGAGAATGAGCAGTTCTTC.

This clonotype was counted between two and nine times. The chain joins TRBV5-5 to TRBJ2-1; 15 nucleotides match TRBD2. This CDR3 has 18 residues. V shed 3 bases and J 2 bases; nucleotides not matched to a gene: 6. From germline, CDR1 is SGHKS and CDR2 YYEKEE (reference sequence). This CDR3 is CASSYGTSGGPAYNEQFF. The CDR3 DNA follows: TGTGCCAGCAGCTACGGGACTAGCGGGGGGCCAGCCTACAATGAGCAGTTCTTC. Full variable domain (rest looked up from reference TRBV5-5 and TRBJ2-1): DAGVTQSPTHLIKTRGQQVTLRCSPISGHKSVSWYQQVLGQGPQFIFQYYEKEERGRGNFPDRFSARQFPNYSSELNVNALLLGDSALYLCASSYGTSGGPAYNEQFFGPGTRLTVL.